The 23 T cell receptor beta chains below were found in one sample sequenced in a study of T-cell memory formation after mild COVID-19. TCRdb called the 5' RACE reads again in MiXCR, with one record for every CDR3 protein. This table has under 300,000 distinct CDR3 sequences, around a tenth appearing once. Specimen: PBMCs or a T cell subset sorted from them (not recorded which). The receptors stem from a man between 18 and 35 years old who had mild COVID-19 (a few samples of this study predate the infection). Cell type and time point are not known.

This clonotype was found a few times. This chain connects TRBV7-9 to TRBJ1-6; D might be TRBD1 (6 bases). CDR1 is SEHNR, CDR2 FQNEAQ, per germline (reference sequence). CDR3 length: 16 residues. The V gene lost 0 bases and the J gene lost 7 bases, with 13 bases spanning the gap. CDR3 nucleotide sequence: TGTGCCAGCAGCTTAGCGGGGGCGCCTGGAAATTCACCCCTCCACTTT. As protein: CASSLAGAPGNSPLHF.

Ten or more counts support this clonotype. The rearrangement links TRBV9 to TRBJ1-2; D is unresolved. Germline V lookup: CDR1 SGDLS, CDR2 YYNGEE. V dropped 0 bases and J dropped 4 bases, with 13 bases sitting between them. The length of the CDR3 is 15 residues. Here the CDR3 reads CASSVAEGSSYGYTF. As DNA, the CDR3 is TGTGCCAGCAGCGTAGCGGAGGGTAGTTCCTATGGCTACACCTTC.

The chain joins TRBV6-5 to TRBJ1-2; D perhaps matches TRBD1 (5 bases). CDR1 and CDR2 (germline): MNHEY, SVGAGI. The V gene lost 2 bases and the J gene lost 5 bases, with 18 bases spanning the gap. The CDR3 loop spans 16 amino acids. In nucleotides, the CDR3 is TGTGCCAGCAGTTACAGTTTTCGGGGGTCGCCTTATGGCTACACCTTC. Protein product: CASSYSFRGSPYGYTF.

This rearrangement joins TRBV3-1 to TRBJ1-1, with D unclear. The CDR3 contains 12 residues. V shed 5 bases and J shed 5 bases, with 9 bases lying between them. The germline V gene encodes CDR1 LGHDT and CDR2 YNNKEL (reference sequence). CDR3 in DNA: TGTGCCAGCAGCACGGCGGGAACTGAAGCTTTCTTT. It encodes CASSTAGTEAFF.

The chain uses TRBV19 and TRBJ2-7, with TRBD2 matching over 9 bases. The CDR3 is made up of 12 amino acids. The ends lost 10 bases at V and 5 bases at J; junction bases unmatched: 6. The germline V gene has CDR1 LNHDA and CDR2 SQIVND (reference sequence). CDR3 sequence (DNA): TGTGCCACGGCAGCGGGGGGAAACGAGCAGTACTTC. Its protein product is CATAAGGNEQYF.

This clonotype was counted only a few times. The chain couples TRBV6-2 or TRBV6-3 to TRBJ1-1; 7 bases are shared with TRBD1. The CDR3 length is 14 residues. V was pared by 0 bases and J by 3 bases, with 1 base of the junction left unmatched. In germline, CDR1 is MNHEY, CDR2 SVGEGT. The CDR3 is CASSYSTGYTEAFF. The CDR3 DNA is TGTGCCAGCAGTTACTCGACAGGGTACACTGAAGCTTTCTTT.

This clonotype was seen a few times. This chain joins TRBV4-2 and TRBJ2-1, with 12 bases aligning to TRBD2. This CDR3 has 17 residues. Trimming at V came to 1 base and at J to 4 bases, leaving 5 bases not matched to a gene. The germline V gene has CDR1 LGHNA and CDR2 YNFKEQ. The CDR3 DNA is TGTGCCAGCAGCCAAGGGGGGACTAGCGGGCCGTACAATGAGCAGTTCTTC. Its protein product is CASSQGGTSGPYNEQFF.

This clonotype has more than one count but fewer than ten. V is TRBV20-1 and J is TRBJ1-6; the D is unclear. The CDR3 is 13 amino acids. Looked up from germline, CDR1 is DFQATT and CDR2 is SNEGSKA (reference sequence). V lost 0 bases and J lost 7, with 7 bases in between. The CDR3 loop reads CSARDRENSPLHF. The CDR3 DNA reads TGCAGTGCTAGAGATAGGGAGAATTCACCCCTCCACTTT.

This chain links TRBV12-3 or TRBV12-4 with TRBJ1-2, with D unresolved. With 0 bases removed from V and 4 bases from J, the gap between germline ends came to 12 bases. There are 15 residues in the CDR3. In DNA, the CDR3 is TGTGCCAGCAGTTTAGCGTCCAGTAAAATCTATGGCTACACCTTC. It codes for CASSLASSKIYGYTF.

This clonotype came up many times. The chain recombines TRBV4-1 with TRBJ2-5; D gene unclear. Trimming left V 2 bases short and J 3 bases short, with 19 bases between. CDR3 length: 17 amino acids. Germline V gene sequence: CDR1 MGHRA, CDR2 YSYEKL. CDR3 loop: CASSQPQRGLGEETQYF. The CDR3 region has the DNA TGCGCCAGCAGCCAACCTCAAAGAGGCCTAGGAGAAGAGACCCAGTACTTC.

The chain carries TRBV6-5 and TRBJ1-1; D call uncertain. This CDR3 has 13 residues. The V and J ends lost 6 bases and 4 bases respectively, with 12 bases between them. Germline lookup yields CDR1 MNHEY and CDR2 SVGAGI. CDR3 loop: CASRIGLGTEAFF. For the CDR3, the DNA is TGTGCCAGCAGAATTGGACTGGGCACTGAAGCTTTCTTT.

CDR3 bases: TGCAGCGTCGGTTCGGGCCGGCGTACTACTAACTATGGCTACACCTTC. Protein product: CSVGSGRRTTNYGYTF. The rearrangement links TRBV29-1 to TRBJ1-2; D unresolved. The germline V and J ends were trimmed by 6 bases and 0 bases, with 20 bases remaining between them. The CDR3 runs 16 residues. Germline CDR1 SQVTM, CDR2 ANQGSEA.

At least ten counts were recorded for this clonotype. V and J are TRBV5-1 and TRBJ2-3; 7 nucleotides match TRBD1. The V gene end was trimmed by 3 bases and the J gene end by 2 bases; junction bases not matched to a gene: 3. Germline V gene sequence: CDR1 SGHRS, CDR2 YFSETQ. This CDR3 has 14 residues. The CDR3 nucleotides are TGCGCCAGCAGCTCAGGGACAGCCACAGATACGCAGTATTTT. It specifies CASSSGTATDTQYF.

The chain links TRBV7-2 to TRBJ1-1; D call uncertain. Trimming removed 3 bases from V and 4 bases from J, with 12 bases in between. Germline CDR1 and CDR2: SGHTA and FQGNSA. CDR3 length: 14 residues. Written as DNA, the CDR3 is TGTGCCAGCAGCTTTTTGCGAGGAGGCACTGAAGCTTTCTTT. Translated, it gives CASSFLRGGTEAFF.

The sample holds a few counts of this clonotype. The genes are TRBV6-1 and TRBJ2-5; 9 nucleotides align to TRBD1. J gave up 4 bases and V 2 bases, and 2 bases lay outside the gene matches. This CDR3 is 14 amino acids long. From germline, CDR1 is MNHNS and CDR2 SASEGT. This chain's CDR3 is CASSEYRGRETQYF. Here the CDR3 DNA reads TGTGCCAGCAGTGAATACAGGGGGCGAGAGACCCAGTACTTC.

This clonotype has a handful of counts. This rearrangement joins TRBV7-9 to TRBJ1-2; the D gene is possibly TRBD1 (6 bases). Trimming removed 0 bases at V and 6 bases at J, with 11 bases between. The V gene's germline CDR1 is SEHNR and CDR2 FQNEAQ (reference sequence). This CDR3 comprises 14 residues. This CDR3 reads CASSLAGGLDGYTF. In DNA form, the CDR3 reads TGTGCCAGCAGCTTAGCAGGGGGGCTGGATGGCTACACCTTC.

This clonotype was detected a few times. The chain combines TRBV6-5 with TRBJ2-1, with D perhaps matching TRBD2 (6 bases). CDR3 length: 15 residues. Germline V CDR1 and CDR2: MNHEY, SVGAGI. The V gene lost 2 bases and the J gene lost 0 bases, with 8 bases spanning the gap. This CDR3 reads CASSYVGGSYNEQFF. Written as DNA, the CDR3 is TGTGCCAGCAGTTACGTCGGGGGCTCCTACAATGAGCAGTTCTTC.

This clonotype has only one observation. The chain uses TRBV7-2 and TRBJ1-5; TRBD1 matches 12 bases. V shed 1 base, J shed 4 bases, and the junction held 14 bases outside the gene matches. The CDR3 runs 20 residues. The germline V gene has CDR1 SGHTA and CDR2 FQGNSA. CDR3 sequence reads: CASSLVGTGGGGAGNQPQHF. Written as DNA, the CDR3 is TGTGCCAGCAGCTTAGTAGGGACAGGGGGCGGAGGGGCAGGGAATCAGCCCCAGCATTTT.

This sequence joins TRBV18 and TRBJ2-7, with TRBD1 matching 10 bases. There are 15 residues in the CDR3. The J segment lost 1 base and the V segment lost 3 bases, leaving 3 bases of the junction unmatched. Per germline, CDR1 KGHSH and CDR2 LQKENI. CDR3 sequence reads: CASSPGTGASYEQYV. The CDR3 nucleotides read TGTGCCAGCTCACCGGGGACAGGGGCTTCCTACGAGCAGTACGTC.

This clonotype appeared a few times. This chain links TRBV6-5 with TRBJ2-5; D remains ambiguous. There are 11 residues in the CDR3. Trimming cost V 2 bases and J 5 bases, with 3 bases left between them. The germline gives CDR1 MNHEY, CDR2 SVGAGI. CDR3 sequence: CASSYGETQYF. As DNA, the CDR3 is TGTGCCAGCAGTTACGGTGAGACCCAGTACTTC.

The chain uses TRBV9 and TRBJ2-7, with TRBD2 matching 8 bases. Germline CDR1 reads SGDLS; CDR2 reads YYNGEE. This CDR3 contains 15 residues. Trimming took 0 bases from V and 0 from J; bases not matched to a gene: 2. DNA of the CDR3: TGTGCCAGCAGCGTAGAGGCGGGGGGCTCCTACGAGCAGTACTTC. It yields the protein CASSVEAGGSYEQYF.

This clonotype was recorded a few times. V is TRBV5-1 and J is TRBJ2-4; 7 bases map to TRBD1. Trimming cost V 4 bases and J 7 bases; bases outside gene matches: 8. Germline CDR1 SGHRS, CDR2 YFSETQ. The CDR3 is 14 amino acids. The CDR3 loop reads CASSPTGTDNIQYF. DNA of the CDR3: TGCGCCAGCAGCCCGACCGGGACAGATAACATTCAGTACTTC.

This clonotype was detected a few times. CDR3 in amino acids: CASSLTLRTGNNEKLFF. The CDR3 coding sequence is TGCGCCAGCAGCTTGACTCTCAGGACAGGGAATAATGAAAAACTGTTTTTT. The chain links TRBV5-1 to TRBJ1-4; 8 bases are shared with TRBD1. This CDR3 region has 17 residues. V was clipped by 1 base and J by 4 bases; unmatched bases: 9. Germline V gives CDR1 SGHRS, CDR2 YFSETQ.